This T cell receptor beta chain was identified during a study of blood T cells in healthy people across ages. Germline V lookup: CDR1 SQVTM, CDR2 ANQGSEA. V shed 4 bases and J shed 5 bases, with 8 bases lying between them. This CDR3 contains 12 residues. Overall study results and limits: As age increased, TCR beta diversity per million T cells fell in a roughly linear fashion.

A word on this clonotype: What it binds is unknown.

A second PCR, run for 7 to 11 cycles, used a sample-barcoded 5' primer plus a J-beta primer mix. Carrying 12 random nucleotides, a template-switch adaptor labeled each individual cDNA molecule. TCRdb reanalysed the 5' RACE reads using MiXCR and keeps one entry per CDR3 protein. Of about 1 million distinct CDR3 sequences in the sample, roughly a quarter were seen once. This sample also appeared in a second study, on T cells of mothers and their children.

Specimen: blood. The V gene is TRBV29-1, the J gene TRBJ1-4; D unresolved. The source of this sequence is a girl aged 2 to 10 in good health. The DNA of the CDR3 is TGCAGCGTTGGCATGAGAAATGAAAAACTGTTTTTT. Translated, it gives CSVGMRNEKLFF.